The following is a T cell receptor (beta chain) sequence with its context. The target antigen is unknown. These data belong to a study of radiotherapy plus CTLA-4 blockade in lung cancer. General study results and limits: Early shifts in blood T cell clones, with interferon-beta, reportedly predicted response best. Among blood TCR repertoires after radiotherapy plus ipilimumab, tumor-derived clones expanded.

Libraries were prepared by immunoSEQ multiplex PCR; TCRdb keeps only in-frame clonotypes and omits some of them. The sample consists of under 65,000 clones, 60% to 80% of them appearing once. CDR3 length equals 14 residues. V shed 7 bases and J shed 4 bases, with 17 bases lying between them. From germline, CDR1 is MNHEY and CDR2 SVGAGI. The chain combines TRBV6-5 with TRBJ2-7; tentatively, D is TRBD1 (5 bases). The TCR sequence derives from a human donor with non-small cell lung cancer whose response to radiotherapy plus ipilimumab could not be evaluated. The specimen was peripheral blood, collected from a patient treated with radiotherapy plus ipilimumab. The DNA for the CDR3 is TGTGCCAGCATTGGGGCATCGAACCCTTACGAGCAGTACTTC. This encodes CASIGASNPYEQYF.